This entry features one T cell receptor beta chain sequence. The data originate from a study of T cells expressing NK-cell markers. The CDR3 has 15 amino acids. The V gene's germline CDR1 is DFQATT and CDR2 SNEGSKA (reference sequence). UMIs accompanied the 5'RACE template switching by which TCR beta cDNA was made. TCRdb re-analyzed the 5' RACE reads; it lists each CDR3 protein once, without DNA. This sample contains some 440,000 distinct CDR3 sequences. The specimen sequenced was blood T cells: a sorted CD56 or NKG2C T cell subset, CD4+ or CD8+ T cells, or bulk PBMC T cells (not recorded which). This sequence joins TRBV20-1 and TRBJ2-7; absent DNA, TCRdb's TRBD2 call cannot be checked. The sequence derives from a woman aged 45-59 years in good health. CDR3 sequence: CSARDGTSVNYEQYF.